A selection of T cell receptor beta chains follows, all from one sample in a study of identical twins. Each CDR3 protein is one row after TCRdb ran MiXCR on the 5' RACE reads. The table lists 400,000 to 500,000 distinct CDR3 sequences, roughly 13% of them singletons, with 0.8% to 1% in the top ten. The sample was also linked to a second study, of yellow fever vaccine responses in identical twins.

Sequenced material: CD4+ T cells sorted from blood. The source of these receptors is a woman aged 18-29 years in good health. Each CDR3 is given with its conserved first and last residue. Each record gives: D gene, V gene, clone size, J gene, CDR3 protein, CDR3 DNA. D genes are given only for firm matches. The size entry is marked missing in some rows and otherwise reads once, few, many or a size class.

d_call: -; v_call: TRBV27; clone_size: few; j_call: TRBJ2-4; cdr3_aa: CASSLASRKDIQYF; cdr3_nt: TGTGCCAGCAGTTTAGCCTCCCGAAAAGACATTCAGTACTTC
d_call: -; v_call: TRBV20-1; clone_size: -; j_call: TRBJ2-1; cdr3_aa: CSARDLANNEQFF; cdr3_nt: TGCAGTGCTAGAGATCTGGCCAACAATGAGCAGTTCTTC
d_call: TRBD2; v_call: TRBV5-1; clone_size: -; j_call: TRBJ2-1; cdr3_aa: CASSFLAGGHNEQFF; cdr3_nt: TGCGCCAGCAGCTTTTTAGCGGGAGGCCACAATGAGCAGTTCTTC
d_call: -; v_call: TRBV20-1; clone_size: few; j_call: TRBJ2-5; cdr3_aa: CSAKRSPGGQETQYF; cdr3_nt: TGCAGTGCAAAGAGATCCCCTGGAGGCCAAGAGACCCAGTACTTC
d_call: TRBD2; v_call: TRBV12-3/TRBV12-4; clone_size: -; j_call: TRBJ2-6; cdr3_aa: CASSLGTSGRAHAGANVLTF; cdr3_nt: TGTGCCAGCAGTTTAGGTACTAGCGGGAGGGCCCATGCTGGGGCCAACGTCCTGACTTTC
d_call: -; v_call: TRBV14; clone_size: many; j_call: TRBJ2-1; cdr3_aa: CASSQAGGEEFNEQFF; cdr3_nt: TGTGCCAGCAGCCAAGCGGGCGGAGAGGAATTCAATGAGCAGTTCTTC
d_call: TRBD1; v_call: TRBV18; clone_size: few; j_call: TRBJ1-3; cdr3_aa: CASGGTTGTGNTIYF; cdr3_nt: TGTGCCAGCGGCGGTACGACAGGGACTGGAAACACCATATATTTT
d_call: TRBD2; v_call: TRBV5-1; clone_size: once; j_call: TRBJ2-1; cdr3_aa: CASSRGTSGGASNEQFF; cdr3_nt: TGCGCCAGCAGCCGAGGGACTAGCGGGGGGGCCTCCAATGAGCAGTTCTTC
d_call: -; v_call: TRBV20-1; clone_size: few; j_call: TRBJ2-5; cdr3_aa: CSARSGVGETQYF; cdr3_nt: TGCAGTGCTAGATCAGGGGTGGGGGAGACCCAGTACTTC
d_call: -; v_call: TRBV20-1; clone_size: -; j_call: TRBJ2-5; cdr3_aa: CSAHRLDGLGETQYF; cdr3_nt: TGCAGTGCTCATAGATTAGACGGTCTAGGCGAGACCCAGTACTTC
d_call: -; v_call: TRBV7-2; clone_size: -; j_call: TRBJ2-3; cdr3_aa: CASSSDQSAHTQYF; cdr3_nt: TGTGCCAGCAGCTCGGACCAGAGCGCACATACGCAGTATTTT
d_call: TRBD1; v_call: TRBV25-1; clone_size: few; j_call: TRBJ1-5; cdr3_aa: CASSAGQGWINNQPQHF; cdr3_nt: TGTGCCAGCAGTGCAGGACAGGGGTGGATTAACAATCAGCCCCAGCATTTT
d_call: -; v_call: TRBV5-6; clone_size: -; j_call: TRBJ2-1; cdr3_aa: CASSLGFSRHEQFF; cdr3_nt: TGTGCCAGCAGCTTGGGATTCTCCCGCCATGAGCAGTTCTTC
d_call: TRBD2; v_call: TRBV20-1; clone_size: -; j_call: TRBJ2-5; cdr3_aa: CSARGTSGKETQYF; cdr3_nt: TGCAGTGCTAGAGGGACTAGCGGCAAAGAGACCCAGTACTTC
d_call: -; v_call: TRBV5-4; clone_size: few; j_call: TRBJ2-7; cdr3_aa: CASSSVPREDEQYF; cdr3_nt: TGTGCCAGCAGCTCCGTCCCGAGGGAAGACGAGCAGTACTTC
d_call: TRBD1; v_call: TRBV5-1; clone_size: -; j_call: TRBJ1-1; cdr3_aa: CASSHGQVNPSTEAFF; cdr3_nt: TGCGCCAGCAGCCATGGACAGGTCAACCCAAGTACTGAAGCTTTCTTT
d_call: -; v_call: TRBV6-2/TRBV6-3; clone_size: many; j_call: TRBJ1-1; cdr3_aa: CASSYRPGNTEAFF; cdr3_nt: TGTGCCAGCAGTTACCGCCCAGGGAACACTGAAGCTTTCTTT
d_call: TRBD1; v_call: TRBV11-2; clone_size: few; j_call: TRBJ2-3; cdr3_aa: CASSLGRTGGFTDTQYF; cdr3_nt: TGTGCCAGCAGCTTAGGACGGACAGGGGGTTTCACAGATACGCAGTATTTT
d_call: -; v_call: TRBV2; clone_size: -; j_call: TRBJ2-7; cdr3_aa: CASRRRWDGYEQYF; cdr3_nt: TGTGCCAGCAGACGGAGGTGGGACGGCTACGAGCAGTACTTC
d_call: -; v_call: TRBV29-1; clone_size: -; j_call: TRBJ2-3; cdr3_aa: CSVNSGKRSTDTQYF; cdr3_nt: TGCAGCGTAAATAGCGGAAAGAGGAGCACAGATACGCAGTATTTT
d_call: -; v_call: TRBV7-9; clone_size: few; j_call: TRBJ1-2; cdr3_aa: CASSLSDYGYTF; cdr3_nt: TGTGCCAGCAGCTTATCTGACTATGGCTACACCTTC
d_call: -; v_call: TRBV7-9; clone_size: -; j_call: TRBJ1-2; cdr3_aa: CASSFPGAVGYTF; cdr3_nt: TGTGCCAGCAGCTTTCCAGGGGCGGTGGGCTACACCTTC
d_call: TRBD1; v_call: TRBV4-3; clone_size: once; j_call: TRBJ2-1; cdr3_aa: CASSQEAGGFEQFF; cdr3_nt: TGCGCCAGCAGCCAAGAGGCAGGGGGCTTTGAGCAGTTCTTC
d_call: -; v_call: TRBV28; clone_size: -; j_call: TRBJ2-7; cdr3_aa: CASGQFGRSYEQYF; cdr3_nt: TGTGCCAGCGGACAATTCGGACGGAGCTACGAGCAGTACTTC
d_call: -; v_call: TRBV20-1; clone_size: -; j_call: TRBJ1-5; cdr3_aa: CSARDGAGSNQPQHF; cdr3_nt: TGCAGTGCTAGAGATGGCGCAGGGAGCAATCAGCCCCAGCATTTT
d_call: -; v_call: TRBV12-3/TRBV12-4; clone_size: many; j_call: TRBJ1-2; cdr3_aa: CASSRVNYGYTF; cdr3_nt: TGTGCCAGCAGTAGGGTTAACTATGGCTACACCTTC
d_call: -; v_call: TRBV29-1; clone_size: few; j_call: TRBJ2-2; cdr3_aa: CSVGQKATGELFF; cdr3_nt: TGCAGCGTAGGACAGAAAGCCACCGGGGAGCTGTTTTTT
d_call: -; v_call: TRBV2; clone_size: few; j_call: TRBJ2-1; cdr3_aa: CATKDGGSGNEQFF; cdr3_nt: TGTGCCACAAAAGACGGGGGATCCGGGAATGAGCAGTTCTTC
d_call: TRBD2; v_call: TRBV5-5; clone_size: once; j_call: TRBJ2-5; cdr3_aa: CASSLDSGGSETQYF; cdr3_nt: TGTGCCAGCAGCTTGGATTCCGGGGGGTCCGAGACCCAGTACTTC
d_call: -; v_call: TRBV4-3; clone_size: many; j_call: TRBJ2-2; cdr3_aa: CASSQETRLTGELFF; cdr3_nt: TGCGCCAGCAGCCAGGAGACACGACTAACCGGGGAGCTGTTTTTT
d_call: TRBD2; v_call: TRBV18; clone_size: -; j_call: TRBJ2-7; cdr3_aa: CASSPSGTSGEQYF; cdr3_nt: TGTGCCAGCTCACCAAGCGGGACTAGCGGCGAGCAGTACTTC
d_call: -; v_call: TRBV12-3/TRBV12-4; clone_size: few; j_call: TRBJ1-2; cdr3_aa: CASSLFRDARNYGYTF; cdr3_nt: TGTGCCAGCAGTTTATTTAGGGACGCGCGCAACTATGGCTACACCTTC
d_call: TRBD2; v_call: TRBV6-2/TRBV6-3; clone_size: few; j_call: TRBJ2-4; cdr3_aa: CASTGGVAGVLNIQYF; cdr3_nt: TGTGCCAGCACCGGAGGGGTAGCGGGGGTCCTAAACATTCAGTACTTC
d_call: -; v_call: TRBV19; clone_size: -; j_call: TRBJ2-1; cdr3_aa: CASTLALTPTNEQFF; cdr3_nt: TGTGCCAGTACCTTGGCCCTAACTCCTACCAATGAGCAGTTCTTC
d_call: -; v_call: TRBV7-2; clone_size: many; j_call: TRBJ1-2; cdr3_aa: CASRSSTGRDYGYTF; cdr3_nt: TGTGCCAGCAGGTCGTCCACGGGAAGAGACTATGGCTACACCTTC